The text below deals with one T cell receptor (beta chain). Its cognate antigen has yet to be identified. Base quality data are lacking; no much larger clone is found one base away. The donors belonged to the validation cohort of about 120 subjects, which was separate from the approximately 700-subject first cohort. Library preparation employed the immunoSEQ multiplex PCR assay. The paper's data handling went like this. A statistical classification framework was built to diagnose cytomegalovirus status from the catalog of TCR beta chain sequences. TCRdb re-hosts the immuneACCESS table, in-frame sequences only. Its copies lack some clones; in the studies checked, an unresolved V gene accounts for under half of them, and the cause for the rest is not known. V, J and clone size are those of that table, while D and trimming were read from the DNA. A total of 250,000 to 300,000 clones appear in this sample, 70% to 90% of them only once. The top ten constitute about 1% of the sample.

The data are from a study of cytomegalovirus exposure and HLA in healthy donors (dated by TCRdb to 2016 to 2017). For context, the study as a whole: According to a later analysis, one platform produced both the roughly 110 validation repertoires and the 730 or so repertoires of the first cohort. The aim of the study was to test whether cataloging public T cell receptors could identify signatures of past pathogen exposure. In addition to the first cohort of hundreds of subjects, a separate validation cohort of approximately 110 different subjects was used. The study combined high-throughput TCR immunosequencing, statistical association of individual TCRs with disease status, and machine learning to predict cytomegalovirus infection status. The paper as a whole reports these results and caveats: Cytomegalovirus status was reported to be diagnosed by the classifier with high specificity and sensitivity in both the original and validation cohorts. It was suggested by the authors that the approach could potentially be generalized to other disease states and immunological phenotypes. In a later analysis, TCRs clustered in the first cohort were found to also tend to co-occur in the 100 to 150 validation repertoires, with about 94% of cluster scores above 0. A later analysis had no HLA typing for the validation cohort, so co-occurrence there was scored across all 130 or so repertoires. A few of the identified cytomegalovirus-associated TCR beta chains were confirmed in vitro to be specific for cytomegalovirus antigens. While some public TCRs were present in many individuals, most TCR sequences turned up only very rarely across donors. The study gave a list of 150 to 200 TCR beta chains associated with cytomegalovirus.

Trimming takes 5 bases from V and 1 base from J, and the germline ends sit 17 bases apart. Counted from cysteine to phenylalanine, this CDR3 has 16 amino acids. The read is trimmed to its CDR3 DNA, 48 bases read in frame from base 1. The germline V gene specifies SGHAT as CDR1 and FQNNGV as CDR2. This TCR derives from a woman aged 18-30 years in good health and CMV-seronegative. The sample comprised PBMCs. The chain employs TRBV11-2 and TRBJ1-1; the D region possibly corresponds to TRBD1 (6 bases align). The nucleotides read TGTGCCAGCAGCCGATTTAAGACAGGAACGAACACTGAAGCTTTCTTT. This gives the protein CASSRFKTGTNTEAFF.